Listed below are T cell receptor beta chains from one sample, sequenced in a study of PD-L1 blockade in urothelial cancer. Data came from immunoSEQ multiplex PCR; TCRdb stores just in-frame clones and leaves some out. The sample includes some 110,000 clones, approximately 90% of them seen just once. The starting material was PBMCs, obtained around atezolizumab (anti-PD-L1) treatment. The receptors were sampled from a man in his sixties with urothelial cancer. The CDR3 runs from the conserved cysteine through the conserved F or W. The D gene is left open where the match is weak. The size entry is marked missing in some rows and otherwise reads once, few, many or a size class.

>NA|TRBJ2-2|TRBV14|NA
CASSRSDSPANTGELFF
TGTGCCAGCAGCCGATCAGACTCCCCCGCGAACACCGGGGAGCTGTTTTTT
>NA|TRBJ2-1|TRBV7-9|TRBD2
CASSLLSSGGNEQFF
TGTGCCAGCAGCTTACTGTCTAGCGGGGGCAATGAGCAGTTCTTC
>NA|TRBJ2-7|TRBV6-5|TRBD1
CASSYSVFQGAHEQYF
TGTGCCAGCAGTTACTCAGTTTTCCAGGGGGCCCACGAGCAGTACTTC
>NA|TRBJ2-2|TRBV5-1|NA
CASSLIESGGELFF
TGCGCCAGCAGCTTGATCGAGAGCGGGGGGGAGCTGTTTTTT
>NA|TRBJ1-2|TRBV6-1|NA
CASSDPGYYGYTF
TGTGCCAGCAGTGATCCAGGGTACTATGGCTACACCTTC
>NA|TRBJ2-7|TRBV7-2|NA
CASSLGRDYEQYF
TGTGCCAGCAGCTTGGGGCGGGACTACGAGCAGTACTTC
>NA|TRBJ1-1|TRBV6-5|NA
CASSYQGQQNTEAFF
TGTGCCAGCAGTTACCAAGGACAGCAGAACACTGAAGCTTTCTTT
>NA|TRBJ1-6|TRBV6-6|NA
CASRLDSLNVALHF
TGTGCCAGCAGATTGGACAGCCTGAACGTGGCCCTCCACTTT
>NA|TRBJ2-7|TRBV18|TRBD1
CASSPGQGGGHEQYF
TGTGCCAGCTCGCCCGGACAGGGAGGTGGCCACGAGCAGTACTTC
>NA|TRBJ2-3|TRBV21-1|NA
CASSKGTAKDTQYF
TGTGCCAGCAGCAAAGGTACAGCAAAAGATACGCAGTATTTT
>NA|TRBJ2-1|TRBV7-2|TRBD2
CASSLISGTSYNEQFF
TGTGCCAGCAGCTTGATAAGCGGGACCTCCTACAATGAGCAGTTCTTC
>NA|TRBJ1-4|TRBV30|TRBD1
CAWSVRPDRGLIMANEKLFF
TGTGCCTGGAGTGTACGCCCCGACAGGGGGCTGATAATGGCTAATGAAAAACTGTTTTTT
>NA|TRBJ2-7|TRBV9|NA
CASSVEEGDEQYF
TGTGCCAGCAGCGTAGAGGAGGGCGACGAGCAGTACTTC
>NA|TRBJ2-3|TRBV5-6|NA
CASSPRVRVTDTQYF
TGTGCCAGCAGCCCGCGCGTGAGAGTCACAGATACGCAGTATTTT
>NA|TRBJ1-5|TRBV6-6|TRBD1
CASSLSGTGANQPQHF
TGTGCCAGCAGTTTATCCGGGACAGGGGCCAATCAGCCCCAGCATTTT
>few|TRBJ2-1|TRBV11-2|NA
CASSPRREQFF
TGTGCCAGCAGCCCCCGCCGGGAGCAGTTCTTC
>NA|TRBJ2-6|TRBV5-1|NA
CASSLGGGTSGANVLTF
TGCGCCAGCAGCCTAGGGGGAGGGACCTCTGGGGCCAACGTCCTGACTTTC
>NA|TRBJ1-5|TRBV7-2|NA
CASSRQISNQPQHF
TGTGCCAGCAGCAGACAGATTAGCAATCAGCCCCAGCATTTT
>once|TRBJ2-7|TRBV7-9|NA
CASSGGPLGEQYF
TGTGCCAGCAGTGGAGGTCCGTTAGGGGAGCAGTACTTC
>NA|TRBJ2-1|TRBV7-2|TRBD2
CASSVGTSTEQFF
TGTGCCAGCAGCGTGGGGACTAGCACAGAGCAGTTCTTC
>NA|TRBJ2-5|TRBV21-1|NA
CASSRRGETQYF
TGTGCCAGCAGCAGAAGGGGGGAGACCCAGTACTTC
>NA|TRBJ2-3|TRBV30|TRBD1
CAWSVDRQGRYTQYF
TGTGCCTGGAGTGTCGATCGACAGGGACGCTATACGCAGTATTTT
>NA|TRBJ2-3|TRBV27|NA
CASSTFPGASGTDTQYF
TGTGCCAGCAGCACATTTCCAGGGGCATCGGGCACAGATACGCAGTATTTT
>NA|TRBJ1-4|TRBV28|TRBD1
CASRGQGREKLFF
TGTGCCAGTCGGGGACAGGGCAGGGAAAAACTGTTTTTT
>once|TRBJ1-1|TRBV15|NA
CATSRGTGNTEAFF
TGTGCCACCAGCAGAGGCACAGGGAACACTGAAGCTTTCTTT
>once|TRBJ2-5|TRBV4-2|NA
CASSQGGGGTKETQYF
TGTGCCAGCAGCCAAGGAGGGGGAGGGACTAAAGAGACCCAGTACTTC
>NA|TRBJ2-2|TRBV6-4|NA
CASSAFSSNTGELFF
TGTGCCAGCAGTGCTTTCAGTTCGAACACCGGGGAGCTGTTTTTT
>NA|TRBJ1-1|TRBV5-6|TRBD1
CASSIDRGEMNTEAFF
TGTGCCAGCAGCATTGACAGGGGAGAGATGAACACTGAAGCTTTCTTT
>NA|TRBJ2-2|TRBV29-1|NA
CSAYDPGDTGELFF
TGCAGCGCCTACGACCCCGGGGACACCGGGGAGCTGTTTTTT